This TCR beta chain comes out of a study of cytomegalovirus exposure and HLA in healthy donors. Study background: A later analysis reported the same platform for the 100 to 150 validation repertoires and the roughly 700 first-cohort repertoires. Findings of the study overall: Researchers reported that a few CMV-associated chains were confirmed in vitro as CMV antigen-specific.

Points on this clone: Its antigen is not identified.

TCRdb's copy holds only in-frame clones and misses some; the assay was immunoSEQ multiplex PCR. The data show about 140,000 clones, around nine tenths seen once. The sequenced material came from PBMCs. The receptor was isolated from a woman aged 18-29 years in good health and CMV-seropositive.

CDR3 in amino acids: CASSLGSYEQYF. The CDR3 region has the DNA TGTGCCAGCAGCTTAGGTAGCTACGAGCAGTACTTC. The chain uses TRBV11-3 and TRBJ2-7; D gene ambiguous. V lost 1 base and J lost 3, with 4 bases in between. Germline V gene lookup returns CDR1 SGHNT and CDR2 YENEEA. The CDR3 has 12 amino acids. Variable domain in full (rest from reference TRBV11-3 and TRBJ2-7): EAGVVQSPRYKIIEKKQPVAFWCNPISGHNTLYWYLQNLGQGPELLIRYENEEAVDDSQLPKDRFSAERLKGVDSTLKIQPAELGDSAVYLCASSLGSYEQYFGPGTRLTVT.